This TCR beta chain was sequenced during a study of T cells in narcolepsy. Background on the study: Enrolled donors included narcolepsy type 1 or type 2 patients and healthy controls.

To note about this clone: Its antigen remains unidentified.

The CDR3 is made up of 16 amino acids. CDR1 is SGHRS, CDR2 YFSETQ, per germline. Trimming removed 0 bases from V and 0 bases from J, with 10 bases in between. Study-level findings and limits: No autoreactive T cell clone sequences appeared in some memory CD4+ repertoires. Autoreactive clonotypes reportedly recurred in blood of same and different patients, not controls. Autoreactive HCRT-specific and TRIB2-specific clonotypes were marked in same-patient CSF-versus-blood CD4+ comparisons.

Generated by immunoSEQ multiplex PCR, the TCRdb table keeps only in-frame clones and is missing some. Among about 24,000 clones listed, roughly 85% were seen once. This chain links TRBV5-1 with TRBJ2-1; D uncertain. The source is a human donor in good health. Sequenced material: memory (CD45RA-) CD4+ T cells from blood. The CDR3 spells CASSLEVSSSYNEQFF. The CDR3 coding sequence is TGCGCCAGCAGCTTGGAGGTCTCGAGCTCCTACAATGAGCAGTTCTTC.